This T cell receptor beta chain was recovered during a study of T cells in Graves' hyperthyroidism and ophthalmopathy. About the study: Peripheral blood draws took place at initial diagnosis, ahead of any treatment.

Researchers barred patients who had uncontrolled infection, other autoimmune disease, pregnancy or lactation. General study results and limits: From stable hyperthyroidism, ophthalmopathy was set apart by a 13 V-J model.

Amplified TCR beta CDR3 regions came from RNA transcripts. The primer set for the first-round RT-PCR of the TCR CDR3 was HTBI. TCRdb called the multiplex PCR reads again in MiXCR, with one record for every CDR3 protein. The table records some 700,000 distinct CDR3 sequences, approximately 15% of them present only once. Germline V CDR1 and CDR2: SGHNT, YYREEE (reference sequence). Trimming removed 0 bases at V and 0 bases at J, with 10 bases between. The CDR3 covers 15 residues. A remark on this clonotype: Its target is unknown.

The sequencing input was blood. This sequence originates from a man aged 50 or older with Graves' hyperthyroidism. The V call is TRBV5-4, the J call TRBJ2-7; possible D gene TRBD2, 6 bases. CDR3 in amino acids: CASSLGVGLSYEQYF. The CDR3 region has the DNA TGTGCCAGCAGCTTGGGTGTGGGACTCTCCTACGAGCAGTACTTC. The variable domain in full, completed from reference TRBV5-4 and TRBJ2-7, reads ETGVTQSPTHLIKTRGQQVTLRCSSQSGHNTVSWYQQALGQGPQFIFQYYREEENGRGNFPPRFSGLQFPNYSSELNVNALELDDSALYLCASSLGVGLSYEQYFGPGTRLTVT.